Following are 3 T cell receptor beta chains from one sample sequenced in a study of Graves' ophthalmopathy and Graves' hyperthyroidism. RNA transcripts were the source from which TCR beta CDR3 regions were amplified. Amplification began with first-round RT-PCR using HTBI primers, then second-round multiplex PCR was performed. In TCRdb, the multiplex PCR reads were re-called with MiXCR into one record per CDR3 protein. This repertoire shows fewer than 400,000 distinct CDR3 sequences, around 18% found once; its top ten account for about 1.4%. The sequenced sample was peripheral blood. These TCRs come from a woman aged 18 to 35 with Graves' ophthalmopathy.

The sample holds many counts of this clonotype. This sequence joins TRBV28 and TRBJ2-2; D is undetermined. Trimming removed 6 bases from V and 2 bases from J, with 7 bases in between. Germline V lookup: CDR1 MDHEN, CDR2 SYDVKM. The CDR3 spans 13 residues. This CDR3 is CASSPFNTGELFF. CDR3 in DNA: TGTGCCAGCAGCCCCTTCAACACCGGGGAGCTGTTTTTT.

The rearrangement joins TRBV12-3 or TRBV12-4 to TRBJ2-7; a possible D gene is TRBD2 (6 bases). The CDR3 spans 12 residues. V lost 6 bases to trimming and J lost 5 bases, with 11 bases between them. The CDR3 coding sequence is TGTGCCAGCAGGGACTGGGGGGACGAGCAGTACTTC. Translating gives CASRDWGDEQYF.

This clonotype was observed at least ten times. The DNA of the CDR3 is TGTGCCAGCAGCTCGGGGAGCGGGGCGAACACCGGGGAGCTGTTTTTT. Translating gives CASSSGSGANTGELFF. The V call is TRBV7-2, the J call TRBJ2-2; the match to TRBD2 covers 7 bases. The CDR3 is 16 residues long. The junction had 5 bases not matched to a gene; V was cut back by 4 bases and J by 0 bases. Germline V gives CDR1 SGHTA, CDR2 FQGNSA.